These 14 T cell receptor beta chains came from one sample sequenced in a study of blood T cell repertoires in COVID-19. Sequenced by immunoSEQ multiplex PCR; TCRdb stores in-frame clones only, minus some. The repertoire includes 250,000 to 350,000 clones, 70% to 85% of them detected once, and 1.4% to 1.5% sits in the top ten. Sequenced material: peripheral blood. The receptors shown here come from a human donor with COVID-19, enrolled during active disease. The donor label of this sample is uncertain.

This clone showed up just a few times. J is TRBJ2-4 and V is TRBV4-1, with 14 bases that match TRBD2. The V gene's germline CDR1 is MGHRA and CDR2 YSYEKL. J gave up 8 bases and V 4 bases, and 7 bases lay outside the gene matches. This CDR3 has 16 residues. For the CDR3, the DNA is TGCGCCAGCAGCCGCACAACGGGACTAGCGGGAGACATTCAGTACTTC. It encodes CASSRTTGLAGDIQYF.

This sequence joins TRBV6-5 and TRBJ1-1; 7 bases are a match to TRBD1. This CDR3 is built from 14 residues. Germline lookup yields CDR1 MNHEY and CDR2 SVGAGI. The trim removed 6 bases at V and 2 bases at J, leaving 6 bases unmatched. CDR3 region: CASRKGQTNTEAFF. For the CDR3, the DNA is TGTGCCAGCAGAAAGGGACAGACCAACACTGAAGCTTTCTTT.

The chain links TRBV7-3 to TRBJ2-1; D possibly corresponds to TRBD1 (5 bases). Germline CDR1 reads SGHTA; CDR2 reads FQGTGA. This CDR3 contains 16 residues. Trimming took 3 bases from V and 6 from J, leaving 18 bases between them. In DNA form, the CDR3 reads TGTGCCAGCAGCTTTAGGCTCGGGCAGGGCATCAATGAGCAGTTCTTC. Its translation: CASSFRLGQGINEQFF.

This chain's CDR3 is CASMPSGNLGEQFF. In nucleotides, the CDR3 is TGTGCCAGTATGCCTAGCGGGAATTTAGGTGAGCAGTTCTTC. The chain recombines TRBV19 with TRBJ2-1; TRBD2 aligns across 9 bases. The germline CDR1 and CDR2 sequences are LNHDA and SQIVND (reference sequence). J was trimmed by 9 bases and V by 7 bases; bases with no gene match: 10. The length of the CDR3 is 14 residues. Full variable domain (remainder filled in from reference TRBV19 and TRBJ2-1): DGGITQSPKYLFRKEGQNVTLSCEQNLNHDAMYWYRQDPGQGLRLIYYSQIVNDFQKGDIAEGYSVSREKKESFPLTVTSAQKNPTAFYLCASMPSGNLGEQFFGPGTRLTVL.

The chain employs TRBV6-5 and TRBJ1-1, with D maybe TRBD1 (5 bases). Germline CDR1 and CDR2: MNHEY and SVGAGI. The CDR3 sequence is 15 residues long. With 0 bases removed from V and 2 bases from J, the gap between germline ends came to 10 bases. The CDR3 sequence is CASSYSRQPNTEAFF. As DNA, the CDR3 is TGTGCCAGCAGTTACTCGCGACAGCCCAACACTGAAGCTTTCTTT.

The rearrangement joins TRBV7-3 to TRBJ2-7; 13 bases are a match to TRBD2. The junction had 8 bases not matched to a gene; V was cut back by 0 bases and J by 3 bases. This CDR3 contains 18 residues. Germline V gene sequence: CDR1 SGHTA, CDR2 FQGTGA. In nucleotides, the CDR3 is TGTGCCAGCAGCTTAACTGGCCCGGGACTAGCGGGGATCTACGAGCAGTACTTC. It is translated as CASSLTGPGLAGIYEQYF.

This chain uses TRBV12-5 with TRBJ2-7; TRBD2 might be the D (6 bases). The V gene's germline CDR1 is LGHNT and CDR2 FRNRAP. V was trimmed by 1 base and J by 2 bases, leaving 18 bases between them. The CDR3 contains 17 residues. CDR3 DNA sequence: TGTGCTAGTGGTTTGGCCGGGAACCGGAGGGCCCCCTACGAGCAGTACTTC. It codes for CASGLAGNRRAPYEQYF.

The gene calls are TRBV5-6 and TRBJ2-5; perhaps TRBD1 as D (6 bases). Deletions cut 4 bases from V and 7 bases from J, with 14 bases between. CDR1 is SGHDT, CDR2 YYEEEE, per germline. This CDR3 region has 13 residues. CDR3 coding DNA: TGTGCCAGCAGCATCTCAGGGGAGCCGACCCAGTACTTC. Encoded protein: CASSISGEPTQYF.

Only a few counts were recorded for this clone. The chain links TRBV4-1 to TRBJ1-2; maybe TRBD1 (6 bases). The CDR3 extends over 15 amino acids. Per the germline V gene, CDR1 is MGHRA and CDR2 is YSYEKL. The V gene lost 1 base and the J gene lost 3 bases, with 12 bases spanning the gap. The CDR3 DNA reads TGCGCCAGCAGCCAAGGCCCAGGGGCAGACTATGGCTACACCTTC. This gives the protein CASSQGPGADYGYTF.

The J gene is TRBJ2-2, the V gene TRBV19, with D possibly being TRBD2 (7 bases). Trimming left V 6 bases short and J 5 bases short, with 16 bases between. CDR3 length: 15 residues. CDR1 LNHDA and CDR2 SQIVND come from the germline V gene (reference sequence). CDR3 in amino acids: CASRTLGGRTGELFF. CDR3 nucleotides: TGTGCCAGTAGGACCCTCGGGGGGCGAACCGGGGAGCTGTTTTTT.

The chain uses TRBV28 and TRBJ2-5, with a tentative D call TRBD1 (6 bases). This CDR3 contains 15 residues. CDR1 and CDR2 from the germline V gene are MDHEN and SYDVKM. Trimming took off 5 bases at V and 4 bases at J, with 17 bases between the two ends. This CDR3 reads CASSKAGAASETQYF. The CDR3 bases are TGTGCCAGCAGTAAGGCAGGGGCTGCGTCAGAGACCCAGTACTTC.

V and J are TRBV19 and TRBJ1-4; no clear D gene. The germline V gene encodes CDR1 LNHDA and CDR2 SQIVND (reference sequence). V was pared by 2 bases and J by 0 bases, with 4 bases between. The CDR3 contains 14 residues. CDR3 residues: CASSIQATNEKLFF. The CDR3 region has the DNA TGTGCCAGTAGTATACAGGCAACTAATGAAAAACTGTTTTTT.

This rearrangement joins TRBV7-6 to TRBJ1-1, with 11 bases lining up with TRBD1. The CDR3 runs to 18 residues. CDR1 is SGHVS and CDR2 is FNYEAQ in the germline V gene. J gave up 0 bases and V 2 bases, and 8 bases lay outside the gene matches. For the CDR3, the DNA is TGTGCCAGCAGCTTATTCTGGGGACAGGGGGGGGTGAACACTGAAGCTTTCTTT. Translated, it gives CASSLFWGQGGVNTEAFF.

This clone was counted at least ten times. The chain joins TRBV7-9 to TRBJ1-6, with a tentative D call TRBD1 (6 bases). The V gene lost 1 base and the J gene lost 10 bases, with 11 bases spanning the gap. CDR3 length: 14 amino acids. Germline lookup yields CDR1 SEHNR and CDR2 FQNEAQ (reference sequence). This chain's CDR3 is CASSLVAGASPLHF. In DNA form, the CDR3 reads TGTGCCAGCAGCTTAGTGGCAGGGGCCTCACCCCTCCACTTT.